This TCR beta chain was retrieved from a study of identical twins. Study-wide results and limits: Compared with models, monozygotic twins showed more out-of-frame TCR alpha sharing. Weaker excess sharing between twins was seen in beta out-of-frame sequences.

Through template switching, a universal primer site was introduced, and the cDNA contained unique molecular identifiers. TCRdb called the 5' RACE reads again in MiXCR, with one record for every CDR3 protein. The sample lists 450,000 to 600,000 distinct CDR3 sequences, 20% to 25% occurring once. This clonotype turned up a few times. Its antigen is unknown. All of the donors were Caucasians in good health. Trimming took 0 bases from V and 0 from J; bases not matched to a gene: 0. This CDR3 spans 15 amino acids. The germline gives CDR1 LGHDT, CDR2 YNNKEL (reference sequence). These same records also appear under a second study, on yellow fever vaccine responses in identical twins.

The receptor's source is a woman between 18 and 29 years old in good health. The source material was CD4+ T cells sorted from blood. V and J are TRBV3-1 and TRBJ1-1, with TRBD1 matching 8 bases. DNA of the CDR3: TGTGCCAGCAGCCAAGAGGGACAGGTGAACACTGAAGCTTTCTTT. It codes for CASSQEGQVNTEAFF.